Following are 7 T cell receptor beta chains from one sample sequenced in a study of shared clonotypes between healthy human individuals. CD8 cells regarded as naive lacked CD45RO, were positively chosen for CCR7, and omitted terminally differentiated effector memory CD45RA+ cells. Generated by immunoSEQ multiplex PCR, the TCRdb table keeps only in-frame clones and is missing some. Of 2 million or so clones listed, around 96% were seen once; the top ten hold 0.85% to 1.3%. The sample comprised naive CD8+ T cells sorted from blood. The receptors were gathered from a man younger than 35 in good health.

This clone was counted a few times. J is TRBJ2-4 and V is TRBV19; no clear D. CDR3 length equals 14 residues. CDR1 is LNHDA and CDR2 is SQIVND in the germline V gene (reference sequence). Trimming took off 2 bases at V and 6 bases at J, with 11 bases between the two ends. The CDR3 DNA reads as TGTGCCAGTAGTATACGACACGGATTAAACATTCAGTACTTC. Translation gives CASSIRHGLNIQYF.

The chain recombines TRBV11-2 with TRBJ2-5; no clear D gene. The end of the DNA fits TRBJ2-7 better, so the J call may be wrong. Germline lookup yields CDR1 SGHAT and CDR2 FQNNGV. This CDR3 is 13 amino acids long. Written as DNA, the CDR3 is TGTGCCAGCAGTCTCGGACGTCCCTACGAGCAGTACTTC. Encoded protein: CASSLGRPYEQYF.

The CDR3: CASSSQGAHEQYF. CDR3 coding DNA: TGTGCCAGCAGCTCGCAGGGGGCCCACGAGCAGTACTTC. The chain joins TRBV7-9 to TRBJ2-7; 8 bases are shared with TRBD1. The length of the CDR3 is 13 residues. The V gene's germline CDR1 is SEHNR and CDR2 FQNEAQ (reference sequence). With V trimmed by 4 bases and J by 5 bases, 4 bases remained unmatched. Combining the CDR3 with reference TRBV7-9 and TRBJ2-7 gives the whole variable domain DTGVSQNPRHKITKRGQNVTFRCDPISEHNRLYWYRQTLGQGPEFLTYFQNEAQLEKSRLLSDRFSAERPKGSFSTLEIQRTEQGDSAMYLCASSSQGAHEQYFGPGTRLTVT.

The chain uses TRBV5-6 and TRBJ2-2, with TRBD2 matching 13 bases. The CDR3 length is 18 residues. CDR1 is SGHDT, CDR2 YYEEEE, per germline. Trimming removed 7 bases from V and 4 bases from J; junction bases left unmatched: 13. Here the CDR3 reads CASGPGLAGPSSTGELFF. Written as DNA, the CDR3 is TGTGCCAGCGGACCGGGACTAGCGGGACCCTCGAGCACCGGGGAGCTGTTTTTT. Complete variable domain (other parts from reference TRBV5-6 and TRBJ2-2): DAGVTQSPTHLIKTRGQQVTLRCSPKSGHDTVSWYQQALGQGPQFIFQYYEEEERQRGNFPDRFSGHQFPNYSSELNVNALLLGDSALYLCASGPGLAGPSSTGELFFGEGSRLTVL.

The genes are TRBV7-2 and TRBJ2-7, with TRBD2 identical over 7 bases. Germline-derived CDR1 and CDR2 are SGHTA and FQGNSA. V dropped 5 bases and J dropped 4; count of bases not matched to a gene: 11. CDR3 length equals 15 residues. The CDR3 DNA reads as TGTGCCAGCAGCCTCGCGGCAGCGGGGTATTACGAGCAGTACTTC. Translating gives CASSLAAAGYYEQYF.

The chain recombines TRBV13 with TRBJ1-1; TRBD1 is a possible D gene (5 bases). V was clipped by 2 bases and J by 4 bases, with 14 bases between them. CDR1 is PRHDT and CDR2 is FYEKMQ in the germline V gene (reference sequence). The CDR3 consists of 15 residues. The CDR3 spells CASSLSGTAGTEAFF. Here the CDR3 DNA reads TGTGCCAGCAGCTTATCCGGGACGGCGGGCACTGAAGCTTTCTTT.

The rearrangement uses TRBV4-1 and TRBJ2-7; either TRBD1 or TRBD2 may supply D (5 bases each). Trimming left V 8 bases short and J 2 bases short, with 16 bases between. CDR3 length equals 14 residues. Per the germline V gene, CDR1 is MGHRA and CDR2 is YSYEKL. CDR3 residues: CASRPRDGAYEQYF. The DNA of the CDR3 is TGCGCCAGCCGTCCCCGGGACGGGGCCTACGAGCAGTACTTC.